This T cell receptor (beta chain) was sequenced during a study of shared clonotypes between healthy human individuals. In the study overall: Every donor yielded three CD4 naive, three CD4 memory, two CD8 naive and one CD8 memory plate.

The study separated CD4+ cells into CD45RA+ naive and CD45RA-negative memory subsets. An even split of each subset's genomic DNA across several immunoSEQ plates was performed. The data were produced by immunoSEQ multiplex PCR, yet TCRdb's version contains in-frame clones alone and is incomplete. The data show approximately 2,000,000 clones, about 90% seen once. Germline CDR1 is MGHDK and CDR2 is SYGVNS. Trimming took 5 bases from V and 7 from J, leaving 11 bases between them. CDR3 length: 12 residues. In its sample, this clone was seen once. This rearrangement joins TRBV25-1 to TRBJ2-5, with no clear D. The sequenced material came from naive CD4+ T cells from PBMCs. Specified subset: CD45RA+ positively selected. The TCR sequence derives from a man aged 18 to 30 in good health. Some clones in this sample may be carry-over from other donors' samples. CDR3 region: CASSNEIGTQYF. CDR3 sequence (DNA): TGTGCCAGCAGTAACGAGATCGGGACCCAGTACTTC. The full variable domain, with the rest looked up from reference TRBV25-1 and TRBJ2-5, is EADIYQTPRYLVIGTGKKITLECSQTMGHDKMYWYQQDPGMELHLIHYSYGVNSTEKGDLSSESTVSRIRTEHFPLTLESARPSHTSQYLCASSNEIGTQYFGPGTRLLVL.